The 6 T cell receptor beta chains listed next were all sequenced from one sample in a study of blood T cell repertoires in COVID-19. TCRdb's table, derived via immunoSEQ multiplex PCR, lists solely in-frame clones and lacks some. The sample contains 150,000 to 180,000 clones, 84% of which appear only once. The sample taken for sequencing was PBMCs or T cells enriched from blood (not recorded which). Source of these receptors: a man aged 45-60 years who had recovered from COVID-19.

This clone was observed a single time. As DNA, the CDR3 is TGTGCCAGCAGCTTAGGGTCGCAGGGAGGGGGCTACACCTTC. It is translated as CASSLGSQGGGYTF. This chain uses TRBV7-9 with TRBJ1-2, with D possibly matching TRBD1 (5 bases). CDR3 length: 14 residues. Germline V gives CDR1 SEHNR, CDR2 FQNEAQ (reference sequence). Trimming took 1 base from V and 8 from J, leaving 14 bases between them.

V is TRBV6-2 or TRBV6-3 and J is TRBJ2-7; TRBD1 agrees at 8 bases. Germline lookup yields CDR1 MNHEY and CDR2 SVGEGT. The V gene end was trimmed by 0 bases and the J gene end by 6 bases; junction bases not matched to a gene: 1. The CDR3 spans 13 residues. CDR3 in DNA: TGTGCCAGCAGTTACTCAACAGGGGGCGAGCAGTACTTC. It is translated as CASSYSTGGEQYF.

The chain carries TRBV13 and TRBJ2-2; 7 positions match TRBD2. Germline V CDR1 and CDR2: PRHDT, FYEKMQ (reference sequence). Losses at the gene ends were 2 bases for V and 5 bases for J; bases not matched to a gene: 8. This CDR3 contains 16 residues. The CDR3 region is CASSLSAGVGTGELFF. The CDR3 region has the DNA TGTGCCAGCAGCTTATCGGCGGGGGTGGGAACCGGGGAGCTGTTTTTT.

This rearrangement joins TRBV7-2 to TRBJ2-2; TRBD1 matches at 8 bases. V shed 5 bases, J shed 7 bases, and the junction held 18 bases outside the gene matches. There are 18 residues in the CDR3. Looked up from germline, CDR1 is SGHTA and CDR2 is FQGNSA. This chain's CDR3 is CASSVDYVGQGLSGELFF. In nucleotides, the CDR3 is TGTGCCAGCAGCGTGGATTATGTCGGACAGGGTTTGAGCGGGGAGCTGTTTTTT.

In nucleotides, the CDR3 is TGTGCCAGCAGTTACAGGGGCATGACTAGCGGGGGACAGAACACCGGGGAGCTGTTTTTT. Translated, it gives CASSYRGMTSGGQNTGELFF. V and J are TRBV6-2 or TRBV6-3 and TRBJ2-2, with 12 bases aligning to TRBD2. CDR3 length: 20 residues. Germline V gene lookup returns CDR1 MNHEY and CDR2 SVGEGT. Trimming took 2 bases from V and 1 from J; bases not matched to a gene: 11.

The V and J genes are TRBV12-5 and TRBJ2-5; 7 nucleotides agree with TRBD1. The CDR3 length is 15 residues. Losses at the gene ends were 6 bases for V and 7 bases for J; bases not matched to a gene: 14. Germline V gene data show CDR1 as LGHNT and CDR2 as FRNRAP. The CDR3 sequence is CASGLNRGATGTQYF. CDR3 nucleotides: TGTGCTAGTGGCCTGAACAGGGGCGCCACCGGGACCCAGTACTTC.